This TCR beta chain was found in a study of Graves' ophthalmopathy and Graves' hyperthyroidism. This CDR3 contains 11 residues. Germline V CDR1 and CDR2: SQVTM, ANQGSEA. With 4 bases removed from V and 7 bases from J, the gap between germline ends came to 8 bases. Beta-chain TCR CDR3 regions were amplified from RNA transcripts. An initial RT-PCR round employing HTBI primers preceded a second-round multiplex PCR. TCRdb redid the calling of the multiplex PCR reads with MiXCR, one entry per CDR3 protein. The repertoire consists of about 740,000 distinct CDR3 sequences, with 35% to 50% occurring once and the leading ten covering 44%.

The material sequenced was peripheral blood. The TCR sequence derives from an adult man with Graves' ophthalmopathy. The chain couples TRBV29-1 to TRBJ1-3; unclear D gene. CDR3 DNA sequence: TGCAGCGTTGGACGGGTGAACACCATATATTTT. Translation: CSVGRVNTIYF.